This is a list of T cell receptor beta chains from one sample in a study of identical twins. One entry per CDR3 protein, called by TCRdb with MiXCR from the 5' RACE reads. In the table there are hundreds of thousands of distinct CDR3 sequences, around 8% of which are singletons. These data were also reused for a study on yellow fever vaccine responses in identical twins.

What was sequenced was memory (CD45RO+) T cells sorted from blood. These receptors all come from a woman between 18 and 29 years old in good health. CDR3s include the opening cysteine and the closing phenylalanine or tryptophan. D genes are given only for firm matches. Clone sizes are given selectively: once, few, many, or a class where the clone is expanded.

TRBV4-1	TRBJ2-2	TRBD1	few	CASRGQGDGTGELFF	TGCGCCAGCAGGGGACAGGGAGATGGCACCGGGGAGCTGTTTTTT
TRBV20-1	TRBJ2-3	TRBD2	few	CSARLAGSTDTQYF	TGCAGTGCTAGGTTAGCGGGTAGCACAGATACGCAGTATTTT
TRBV3-1	TRBJ2-7	NA	NA	CASSQPAEGGLGYEQYF	TGTGCCAGCAGCCAACCCGCCGAAGGGGGTTTGGGCTACGAGCAGTACTTC
TRBV27	TRBJ1-2	NA	few	CASSRTESNYGYTF	TGTGCCAGCAGCCGGACAGAGTCTAACTATGGCTACACCTTC
TRBV28	TRBJ1-1	NA	NA	CASSLSPGYTEAFF	TGTGCCAGCAGTTTATCTCCAGGCTACACTGAAGCTTTCTTT
TRBV20-1	TRBJ2-1	NA	few	CSARQKNEQFF	TGCAGTGCTAGGCAGAAGAATGAGCAGTTCTTC
TRBV10-3	TRBJ2-5	NA	NA	CAISEGGGGGETQYF	TGTGCCATCAGTGAAGGGGGAGGGGGCGGAGAGACCCAGTACTTC
TRBV9	TRBJ1-6	NA	NA	CASSATLGNSPLHF	TGTGCCAGCAGCGCGACCCTGGGAAATTCACCCCTCCACTTT
TRBV27	TRBJ1-5	NA	many	CASSFSTKGNQPQHF	TGTGCCAGCAGTTTCAGCACCAAAGGCAATCAGCCCCAGCATTTT
TRBV12-3/TRBV12-4	TRBJ2-7	NA	many	CASSLGTFYEQYF	TGTGCCAGCAGCCTCGGGACTTTTTACGAGCAGTACTTC
TRBV12-3/TRBV12-4	TRBJ2-2	NA	few	CASSLGSRELFF	TGTGCCAGCAGTTTAGGAAGCCGGGAGCTGTTTTTT
TRBV29-1	TRBJ2-3	TRBD2	many	CSVIAGLNTDTQYF	TGCAGCGTTATAGCGGGCCTGAACACAGATACGCAGTATTTT
TRBV28	TRBJ2-2	TRBD1	NA	CASTFGVVLTGTAAGELFF	TGTGCCAGCACCTTCGGGGTCGTCCTCACCGGGACAGCGGCCGGGGAGCTGTTTTTT
TRBV7-8	TRBJ2-1	NA	few	CASSPGGHPYNEQFF	TGTGCCAGCAGCCCCGGGGGACACCCTTACAATGAGCAGTTCTTC
TRBV20-1	TRBJ2-1	TRBD2	many	CSADGTSGSYNEQFF	TGCAGTGCCGACGGGACTAGCGGGAGTTACAATGAGCAGTTCTTC
TRBV7-2	TRBJ2-3	TRBD2	NA	CASSPGLAIHTQYF	TGTGCCAGCAGCCCAGGACTAGCGATCCATACGCAGTATTTT
TRBV20-1	TRBJ2-2	NA	few	CSARNDPGELFF	TGCAGTGCTAGAAATGACCCCGGGGAGCTGTTTTTT
TRBV4-1	TRBJ1-2	NA	few	CASSQIPGRGVGGYTF	TGCGCCAGCAGCCAAATTCCGGGCCGCGGAGTAGGCGGCTACACCTTC
TRBV29-1	TRBJ1-1	NA	many	CSVEVVGVNTEAFF	TGCAGCGTTGAAGTCGTAGGGGTGAACACTGAAGCTTTCTTT
TRBV3-1	TRBJ1-5	NA	few	CASSQDWDQPQHF	TGTGCCAGCAGCCAAGACTGGGATCAGCCCCAGCATTTT
TRBV20-1	TRBJ2-7	NA	NA	CSASRSPSYEQYF	TGCAGTGCATCCCGATCGCCGTCCTACGAGCAGTACTTC
TRBV10-3	TRBJ2-3	TRBD2	NA	CASGTSGSEADTQYF	TGTGCCTCCGGGACTAGCGGGAGTGAGGCAGATACGCAGTATTTT
TRBV20-1	TRBJ2-2	NA	few	CSASQFRDSPLGTGELFF	TGCAGTGCTAGCCAATTCCGGGACTCCCCGTTAGGCACCGGGGAGCTGTTTTTT
TRBV7-9	TRBJ2-3	NA	many	CASSLPGGDTQYF	TGTGCCAGCAGCTTACCAGGCGGGGATACGCAGTATTTT
TRBV7-2	TRBJ1-6	NA	many	CASSLGTYNSPLHF	TGTGCCAGCAGCTTAGGAACTTATAATTCACCCCTCCACTTT
TRBV6-5	TRBJ1-2	NA	NA	CASIGGNYGYTF	TGTGCCAGCATTGGGGGCAACTATGGCTACACCTTC
TRBV7-6	TRBJ2-2	NA	many	CASSLKWSTGELFF	TGTGCCAGCAGCCTTAAATGGTCCACCGGGGAGCTGTTTTTT
TRBV6-6	TRBJ2-7	TRBD2	many	CASSSGTSVEYF	TGTGCCAGCAGTTCAGGGACTAGCGTAGAGTACTTC
TRBV3-1	TRBJ2-2	NA	few	CASSQGGGKTGELFF	TGTGCCAGCAGCCAAGGGGGGGGCAAGACCGGGGAGCTGTTTTTT
TRBV12-3/TRBV12-4	TRBJ2-4	TRBD1	many	CASGQGFGIQYF	TGTGCCAGCGGACAGGGGTTTGGGATTCAGTACTTC